The rows below give T cell receptor beta chains drawn from one sample of a study of blood T cell repertoires in COVID-19. Sequencing used immunoSEQ multiplex PCR; TCRdb keeps in-frame clones, though not all of them. The table records 500,000 to 600,000 clones, about 88% of them present only once. The sequencing input was peripheral blood. All receptors come from a woman in her 50s with COVID-19, enrolled during active disease. Each CDR3 is given with its conserved first and last residue.

17,TRBJ2-2,TRBV27,CASSSGLAGTNTGELFF
18,TRBJ2-1,TRBV11-2,CASSLAAGPLHGRDEQFF
13,TRBJ1-4,TRBV20-1,CSASMGGEEKLFF
12,TRBJ2-7,TRBV30,CACQGYPYEQYF
16,TRBJ2-1,TRBV9,CASSVGGGLAYNEQFF
14,TRBJ2-1,TRBV7-9,CASSLGRGLDEQFF
18,TRBJ1-2,TRBV30,CAWREWRSGLRAGDGYTF
13,TRBJ2-7,TRBV7-2,CASSLLTGVEQYF
18,TRBJ2-2,TRBV19,CASSGNFLWGVNTGELFF
13,TRBJ2-7,TRBV7-2,CASRTDRAYEQYF
15,TRBJ1-1,TRBV7-9,CASSPEWGVGTEAFF
15,TRBJ2-3,TRBV7-2,CASSLGGGGTPTQYF
13,TRBJ2-2,TRBV28,CASGGSGAGELFF
15,TRBJ2-1,TRBV11-3,CASSLLSGGPGEQFF
12,TRBJ1-5,TRBV2,CASRDRGQPQHF
14,TRBJ1-2,TRBV7-9,CASSPGQGARGYTF
16,TRBJ2-7,TRBV5-1,CASSWDRDTDSYEQYF
16,TRBJ2-3,TRBV4-1,CASSREGGRRADTQYF
14,TRBJ2-7,TRBV27,CASSTRQGAYEQYF
13,TRBJ1-2,TRBV7-9,CASSPTGLYGYTF
17,TRBJ2-3,TRBV3-1/TRBV3-2,CASSQQTTGLATDTQYF
15,TRBJ2-2,TRBV9,CASSVAWTNTGELFF